Shown below are 10 T cell receptor beta chains from a single sample sequenced in a study of long-term antiretroviral therapy in people with HIV. Samples were assayed with immunoSEQ v3.0 at survey level. TCRdb's table, derived via immunoSEQ multiplex PCR, lists solely in-frame clones and lacks some. The sample includes over 25,000 clones, around 97% of them seen just once. The sample was unsorted PBMCs, taken 7.6 years after starting antiretroviral therapy. The receptors were sampled from a man aged 25 to 40 with HIV.

DNA for the CDR3: TGCAGCGTTGGGGGACTTAGCGGGAGTTACGAGCAGTACTTC. The encoded protein is CSVGGLSGSYEQYF. V and J are TRBV29-1 and TRBJ2-7; 9 positions match TRBD2. Germline trimming cut 4 bases from V and 4 bases from J; bases unmatched to any gene: 8. The germline V gene encodes CDR1 SQVTM and CDR2 ANQGSEA. The CDR3 has 14 amino acids.

The chain is built from TRBV5-6 and TRBJ2-3; TRBD2 matches at 8 bases. The CDR3 covers 15 residues. CDR1 and CDR2 from the germline V gene are SGHDT and YYEEEE. After removal of 0 bases from V and 3 bases from J, the junction contained 3 bases not matched to a gene. The CDR3 is CASSLAGGPTDTQYF. CDR3 DNA: TGTGCCAGCAGCTTGGCGGGGGGGCCTACAGATACGCAGTATTTT.

This sequence joins TRBV6-1 and TRBJ1-5, with D unresolved. Trimming took off 4 bases at V and 1 base at J, with 11 bases between the two ends. This CDR3 comprises 15 residues. Germline V lookup: CDR1 MNHNS, CDR2 SASEGT. CDR3 DNA sequence: TGTGCCAGCAGTGTGTTGTTGAGAAGCAATCAGCCCCAGCATTTT. Translation: CASSVLLRSNQPQHF.

The chain has TRBV6-1 and TRBJ2-7; 8 nucleotides line up with TRBD1. CDR1 is MNHNS and CDR2 is SASEGT in the germline V gene. The CDR3 sequence is 13 residues long. V lost 4 bases to trimming and J lost 4 bases; unmatched junction nucleotides: 3. CDR3 region: CASSGTGGYEQYF. CDR3 nucleotides: TGTGCCAGCAGTGGTACAGGGGGGTACGAGCAGTACTTC.

This rearrangement joins TRBV4-3 to TRBJ2-2; D possibly corresponds to TRBD2 (6 bases). The CDR3 loop spans 18 amino acids. Per germline, CDR1 LGHNA and CDR2 YSLEER. Trimming shortened V by 3 bases and J by 6 bases, and 23 bases separated the two germline ends. The CDR3 is CASSQSRFLAGRSGELFF. The CDR3 DNA is TGCGCCAGCAGCCAGAGCCGCTTTTTGGCGGGAAGATCCGGGGAGCTGTTTTTT.

The V and J genes are TRBV9 and TRBJ2-7, with a tentative D call TRBD2 (7 bases). This CDR3 region has 14 residues. V lost 3 bases, J lost 7 bases, and 17 bases lay in between. Per germline, CDR1 SGDLS and CDR2 YYNGEE. CDR3 region: CASSAGGSAGEQYF. CDR3 DNA sequence: TGTGCCAGCAGCGCGGGGGGCTCAGCGGGAGAGCAGTACTTC.

The rearrangement joins TRBV20-1 to TRBJ2-7; 9 nucleotides line up with TRBD2. The CDR3 length is 11 residues. Germline V gene data show CDR1 as DFQATT and CDR2 as SNEGSKA (reference sequence). Here the CDR3 DNA reads TGCAAGGCGGGAGGGACCTACGAGCAGTACTTC. Amino acid sequence: CKAGGTYEQYF.

The V gene is TRBV4-3, the J gene TRBJ2-7; 9 bases match TRBD1. The J segment lost 1 base and the V segment lost 0 bases, leaving 10 bases of the junction unmatched. The germline V gene encodes CDR1 LGHNA and CDR2 YSLEER. CDR3 length: 18 amino acids. CDR3 sequence reads: CASSQEWPGQGISYEQYF. DNA of the CDR3: TGCGCCAGCAGCCAAGAATGGCCGGGACAGGGTATTTCCTACGAGCAGTACTTC.

This clone was counted a single time. The chain joins TRBV19 to TRBJ2-5; TRBD1 or TRBD2 may be the D gene (5 bases each). In germline, CDR1 is LNHDA, CDR2 SQIVND (reference sequence). The CDR3 runs 14 residues. The V end was cut by 3 bases, the J end by 4 bases, with 12 bases between. The chain's CDR3 is CASSIRGVAETQYF. In nucleotides, the CDR3 is TGTGCCAGTAGTATTCGAGGGGTGGCAGAGACCCAGTACTTC.

V gene TRBV13 combines with J gene TRBJ2-6, with D hard to call. Germline CDR1 is PRHDT and CDR2 is FYEKMQ (reference sequence). The CDR3 contains 16 residues. V lost 0 bases and J lost 0, with 6 bases in between. The DNA of the CDR3 is TGTGCCAGCAGCTTAGGGTCTATCTCTGGGGCCAACGTCCTGACTTTC. This translates into CASSLGSISGANVLTF.